Listed here is a single TCR beta chain. Looked up from germline, CDR1 is SEHNR and CDR2 is FQNEAQ (reference sequence). The CDR3 totals 14 residues. Trimming removed 6 bases at V and 0 bases at J, with 6 bases between. A multiplex PCR was run with 60 Vbeta primers and 13 Jbeta primers. The method was immunoSEQ multiplex PCR; TCRdb's version includes in-frame clones alone and lacks a portion of them. The profile shows approximately 290,000 clones, about four fifths of them singletons. The data stem from a study of cytomegalovirus exposure and HLA in healthy donors. The TCR was taken from a girl aged 2 to 9 in good health and CMV-seronegative. Sequenced material: PBMCs. This sequence joins TRBV7-9 and TRBJ1-6, with D hard to call. In nucleotides, the CDR3 is TGTGCCAGCAGACAAAGCTCCTATAATTCACCCCTCCACTTT. Its translation is CASRQSSYNSPLHF.